This T cell receptor beta chain comes out of a study of cytomegalovirus exposure and HLA in healthy donors. Study background: The 120 or so validation repertoires, a later analysis reported, used the same platform as the approximately 650 first-cohort repertoires.

Study-level points and caveats: Cytomegalovirus-associated TCR beta chains were listed, numbering 164.

The V gene's germline CDR1 is SGHTA and CDR2 FQGTGA. This CDR3 has 14 amino acids. The V end was cut by 5 bases, the J end by 8 bases, with 16 bases between. The assay was immunoSEQ multiplex PCR, and TCRdb's table has in-frame clones only and misses some. Found here are fewer than 60,000 clones, roughly 89% of them singletons; the top ten hold about 16%. Of note for this clone: Its antigen is not known.

Material for sequencing was PBMCs. This TCR came from a woman younger than 30 in good health and CMV-seronegative. The V call is TRBV7-3, the J call TRBJ2-1, with D possibly being TRBD2 (5 bases). CDR3 sequence reads: CASSPGLGMDEQFF. The DNA of the CDR3 is TGTGCCAGCAGCCCCGGACTGGGAATGGATGAGCAGTTCTTC.